These 20 T cell receptor beta chains came from one sample sequenced in a study of blood T cell repertoires in COVID-19. The protocol was immunoSEQ multiplex PCR, while the TCRdb copy is restricted to in-frame clones and leaves out a portion. The table includes 300,000 to 400,000 clones, around 87% detected once. Specimen: peripheral blood. The receptors originated from a woman in her 50s with COVID-19, enrolled during active disease.

The chain has TRBV5-5 and TRBJ1-5; a weak D match, TRBD1 (5 bases). This CDR3 has 15 amino acids. V lost 4 bases, J lost 3 bases, and 14 bases lay in between. Germline CDR1 and CDR2: SGHKS and YYEKEE (reference sequence). DNA for the CDR3: TGTGCCAGCAGCCCGGGGGGGACGACCAATCAGCCCCAGCATTTT. This gives the protein CASSPGGTTNQPQHF.

The chain combines TRBV29-1 with TRBJ2-3; D remains ambiguous. Trimming stripped 0 bases from V and 1 base from J, with 11 bases between. Germline V lookup: CDR1 SQVTM, CDR2 ANQGSEA. The CDR3 loop spans 15 amino acids. CDR3 sequence: CSVEDRPSGTDTQYF. The DNA for the CDR3 is TGCAGCGTTGAAGACAGGCCTTCTGGCACAGATACGCAGTATTTT.

The rearrangement uses TRBV5-6 and TRBJ2-1; maybe TRBD1 (5 bases). The V end lost 0 bases, the J end lost 3 bases, and 10 bases lay between the germline ends. CDR1 is SGHDT, CDR2 YYEEEE, per germline. This CDR3 spans 15 amino acids. The CDR3 coding sequence is TGTGCCAGCAGCTTGGCAACAGGTTACTACAATGAGCAGTTCTTC. Encoded protein: CASSLATGYYNEQFF.

The chain employs TRBV7-8 and TRBJ1-2; 8 bases map to TRBD1. V lost 4 bases and J lost 0; bases outside the gene matches: 4. Germline lookup yields CDR1 SGHVS and CDR2 FQNEAQ. The CDR3 has 15 amino acids. CDR3 sequence: CASSSADRANYGYTF. CDR3 sequence (DNA): TGTGCCAGCAGCTCAGCGGACAGGGCTAACTATGGCTACACCTTC. The full variable domain, in which reference TRBV7-8 and TRBJ1-2 provide the parts outside the CDR3, is GAGVSQSPRYKVAKRGQDVALRCDPISGHVSLFWYQQALGQGPEFLTYFQNEAQLDKSGLPSDRFFAERPEGSVSTLKIQRTQQEDSAVYLCASSSADRANYGYTFGSGTRLTVV.

The chain combines TRBV19 with TRBJ1-5; D not certain. The length of the CDR3 is 12 residues. The germline CDR1 and CDR2 sequences are LNHDA and SQIVND (reference sequence). V lost 10 bases to trimming and J lost 4 bases, with 11 bases between them. Written as DNA, the CDR3 is TGTGCCACTCAGAACGGGAATCAGCCCCAGCATTTT. It codes for CATQNGNQPQHF.

The chain joins TRBV5-1 to TRBJ2-7, with 8 bases fitting TRBD2. Germline V CDR1 and CDR2: SGHRS, YFSETQ. V shed 5 bases, J shed 0 bases, and the junction held 16 bases outside the gene matches. The CDR3 is 18 amino acids. CDR3 residues: CASRIDTSGAGHSYEQYF. The CDR3 nucleotides read TGCGCCAGCAGAATTGATACTAGCGGAGCTGGACACTCCTACGAGCAGTACTTC.

The rearrangement uses TRBV27 and TRBJ1-2, with no clear D. Germline lookup yields CDR1 MNHEY and CDR2 SMNVEV (reference sequence). The CDR3 loop spans 15 amino acids. The V end lost 4 bases, the J end lost 6 bases, and 18 bases lay between the germline ends. CDR3 nucleotide sequence: TGTGCCAGCAGTTCCCCAACCGAGGCAAAGGATGGCTACACCTTC. It encodes CASSSPTEAKDGYTF.

J is TRBJ1-3 and V is TRBV6-6, with TRBD1 matching 7 bases. Germline lookup yields CDR1 MNHNY and CDR2 SVGAGI (reference sequence). With 7 bases clipped from V and 1 base from J, the junction kept 7 bases outside the gene matches. The CDR3 is 15 residues long. The CDR3 is CASIPGTASGNTIYF. The CDR3 DNA is TGTGCCAGCATTCCCGGGACAGCGTCTGGAAACACCATATATTTT.

This chain connects TRBV9 to TRBJ2-6; 9 bases align to TRBD1. This CDR3 has 17 residues. Germline values: CDR1 SGDLS, CDR2 YYNGEE. The V segment lost 5 bases and the J segment 0 bases; nucleotides outside the gene matches: 6. CDR3 sequence (DNA): TGTGCCAGCAGACAAGGGACAGGGAACTCTGGGGCCAACGTCCTGACTTTC. Its translation is CASRQGTGNSGANVLTF.

The chain uses TRBV5-1 and TRBJ2-2, with 9 positions matching TRBD1. The CDR3 has 15 residues. V shed 5 bases, J shed 4 bases, and the junction held 6 bases outside the gene matches. Germline V lookup: CDR1 SGHRS, CDR2 YFSETQ. The CDR3 DNA reads as TGCGCCAGCAGTACGGGACAGGGTAGCACCGGGGAGCTGTTTTTT. Residues: CASSTGQGSTGELFF.

Notes on this clone: Other nucleotide sequences from this sample produce the same CDR3. V usage is TRBV5-1 and J usage is TRBJ2-1; no clear D. The CDR3 contains 13 residues. Between the trimmed V and J ends, which lost 4 bases and 1 base, there was a span of 6 bases. The germline V gene has CDR1 SGHRS and CDR2 YFSETQ. The DNA for the CDR3 is TGCGCCAGCAGCCTAAGTTCCTACAATGAGCAGTTCTTC. The encoded protein is CASSLSSYNEQFF.

Points on this clone: The sample contains more than one DNA sequence encoding this CDR3. The chain joins TRBV5-1 to TRBJ2-3, with 7 nucleotides matching TRBD1. The CDR3 contains 13 residues. Trimming removed 4 bases from V and 4 bases from J; junction bases left unmatched: 3. Germline V lookup: CDR1 SGHRS, CDR2 YFSETQ. CDR3 amino acids: CASSPDRPDTQYF. DNA for the CDR3: TGCGCCAGCAGCCCGGACAGGCCAGATACGCAGTATTTT.

The chain uses TRBV5-4 and TRBJ1-4; 11 positions match TRBD1. The CDR3 covers 15 residues. CDR1 is SGHNT and CDR2 is YYREEE in the germline V gene (reference sequence). The V gene end was trimmed by 3 bases and the J gene end by 6 bases; junction bases not matched to a gene: 4. DNA for the CDR3: TGTGCCAGCAGCTCGGACAGGGGGCGACATGAAAAACTGTTTTTT. Residues: CASSSDRGRHEKLFF.

The rearrangement links TRBV7-6 to TRBJ1-3; the D is unclear. CDR1 SGHVS and CDR2 FNYEAQ come from the germline V gene. The CDR3 covers 14 residues. V was clipped by 0 bases and J by 0 bases, with 3 bases between them. The CDR3 region has the DNA TGTGCCAGCAGCTTAGCCAGCTCTGGAAACACCATATATTTT. It codes for CASSLASSGNTIYF.

J is TRBJ2-2 and V is TRBV18, with D tentatively TRBD2 (5 bases). The CDR3 sequence is 13 residues long. From germline, CDR1 is KGHSH and CDR2 LQKENI. V lost 5 bases, J lost 7 bases, and 11 bases lay in between. The CDR3 DNA reads TGTGCCAGCTCATTACTAGGAAGCGGGGAGCTGTTTTTT. Amino acid sequence: CASSLLGSGELFF.

The rearrangement uses TRBV29-1 and TRBJ2-5; 7 nucleotides align to TRBD2. V gave up 4 bases and J gave up 5 bases; unmatched junction bases: 16. The CDR3 has 16 amino acids. The V gene's germline CDR1 is SQVTM and CDR2 ANQGSEA. This CDR3 reads CSVGAHVGEGRETQYF. In DNA form, the CDR3 reads TGCAGCGTTGGGGCCCATGTGGGGGAGGGCAGGGAGACCCAGTACTTC.

The chain recombines TRBV21-1 with TRBJ2-5; the DNA was not compared with TRBD2, the D call given in the table. TRBV21-1 is given as a pseudogene. The CDR3 loop spans 18 amino acids. CDR3 nucleotides: TGTGCCAGCAGCAAAAAGGTTCTTTGCGGGGAAAGAGGAGAGACCCAGTACTTC. Protein product: CASSKKVLCGERGETQYF.

The chain uses TRBV30 and TRBJ1-4, with TRBD1 as a possible D gene (5 bases). In germline, CDR1 is GTSNPN, CDR2 SVGIG (reference sequence). This CDR3 is 16 amino acids long. Trimming stripped 3 bases from V and 0 bases from J, with 14 bases between. The CDR3 DNA follows: TGTGCCTGGAGAGCGGGACCCGATGCAACTAATGAAAAACTGTTTTTT. Its protein product is CAWRAGPDATNEKLFF.

The rearrangement joins TRBV24-1 to TRBJ2-1, with 9 bases matching TRBD2. CDR1 and CDR2 (germline): KGHDR, SFDVKD. There are 16 residues in the CDR3. V trimming: 3 bases; J trimming: 4 bases; junction bases outside the gene matches: 6. CDR3 DNA: TGTGCCACCAGTGATCCTCGGACTAGCGAGTACAATGAGCAGTTCTTC. Its translation: CATSDPRTSEYNEQFF.

About this clone: The sample carries other DNA sequences with the same CDR3. The J gene is TRBJ2-7, the V gene TRBV7-9; the D gene is possibly TRBD1 (6 bases). The CDR3 extends over 15 amino acids. With 0 bases removed from V and 0 bases from J, the gap between germline ends came to 9 bases. In germline, CDR1 is SEHNR, CDR2 FQNEAQ (reference sequence). CDR3 protein: CASSLAGGTSYEQYF. The CDR3 DNA follows: TGTGCCAGCAGCTTAGCAGGGGGTACCTCCTACGAGCAGTACTTC.